These T cell receptor beta chains were read from a single sample in a study of control samples from healthy donors and cancer patients. The repertoire was sequenced with immunoSEQ multiplex PCR; TCRdb's copy has only in-frame clones and lacks some. This sample yields around 180,000 clones, of which roughly 94% are seen a single time; 1.1% to 1.5% belongs to the top ten. Material for sequencing was blood. These receptors were obtained from a woman in her late teens or twenties in good health. The CDR3 runs from the conserved cysteine through the conserved F or W. The D gene is left open where the match is weak. Where a row states a size, it is once, few, many or the class of an expanded clone; other rows omit it.

size	V	J	D	CDR3	DNA
.	TRBV28	TRBJ1-2	TRBD1	CASTTGNYGYTF	TGTGCCAGCACGACAGGGAACTATGGCTACACCTTC
.	TRBV6-5	TRBJ1-1	.	CASGRGTEAFF	TGTGCCAGCGGGAGGGGCACTGAAGCTTTCTTT
.	TRBV7-2	TRBJ1-2	.	CASSSSGANYGYTF	TGTGCCAGCAGCTCCTCCGGAGCTAACTATGGCTACACCTTC
.	TRBV28	TRBJ2-7	TRBD1	CASSPRQGTGSYEQYF	TGTGCCAGCAGTCCACGCCAAGGGACAGGATCCTACGAGCAGTACTTC
.	TRBV11-3	TRBJ2-3	TRBD1	CASRLQGAADTQYF	TGTGCCAGCAGGTTACAGGGGGCCGCAGATACGCAGTATTTT
.	TRBV29-1	TRBJ1-2	TRBD1	CSCLGTGDYGYTF	TGCAGCTGCCTTGGGACAGGTGATTATGGCTACACCTTC
once	TRBV6-1	TRBJ1-4	.	CASSGKGQSLNEKLFF	TGTGCCAGCAGTGGGAAAGGACAGAGCCTAAATGAAAAACTGTTTTTT
.	TRBV13	TRBJ2-7	.	CASSRLFAYEQYF	TGTGCCAGCAGTAGGCTGTTTGCCTACGAGCAGTACTTC
.	TRBV11-3	TRBJ2-1	TRBD1	CASSSGTGPNEQFF	TGTGCCAGCAGCTCCGGGACAGGGCCTAATGAGCAGTTCTTC
.	TRBV7-8	TRBJ1-5	.	CASSLEPDGNQPQHF	TGTGCCAGCAGCTTAGAGCCGGACGGGAATCAGCCCCAGCATTTT
.	TRBV19	TRBJ1-1	.	CASKLNTEAFF	TGTGCCAGTAAACTGAACACTGAAGCTTTCTTT
.	TRBV21-1	TRBJ2-3	.	CPAIDTARDRCTDTQYF	TGTCCCGCGATTGACACGGCTCGGGACAGGTGCACAGATACGCAGTATTTT
.	TRBV10-3	TRBJ2-5	.	CAISSIHQETQYF	TGTGCCATCTCTAGCATCCACCAAGAGACCCAGTACTTC
.	TRBV6-5	TRBJ1-3	.	CASSYSPGENTIYF	TGTGCCAGCAGTTACTCACCGGGGGAGAACACCATATATTTT
.	TRBV9	TRBJ1-2	TRBD1	CASSVHPGQGSVGYTF	TGTGCCAGCAGCGTCCATCCGGGACAGGGTTCGGTTGGCTACACCTTC
.	TRBV19	TRBJ1-2	.	CASSMQFHYGYTF	TGTGCCAGTAGTATGCAGTTCCACTATGGCTACACCTTC
.	TRBV3-1/TRBV3-2	TRBJ2-1	.	CASSHRERISHEQFF	TGTGCCAGCAGTCACCGGGAGAGGATAAGCCATGAGCAGTTCTTC
.	TRBV4-2	TRBJ1-2	TRBD1	CASSAYSGTVYGYTF	TGTGCCAGCAGCGCCTATTCCGGGACAGTCTATGGCTACACCTTC
.	TRBV24-1	TRBJ2-5	.	CATSDLRRGGETQYF	TGTGCCACCAGTGATTTGCGCAGGGGCGGGGAGACCCAGTACTTC
.	TRBV7-6	TRBJ1-5	TRBD1	CASSLFEGWGTENQPQHF	TGTGCCAGCAGCTTATTTGAGGGTTGGGGGACAGAAAATCAGCCCCAGCATTTT
.	TRBV27	TRBJ1-6	.	CASSSSSGLVYNSPLHF	TGTGCCAGCAGTTCGTCTTCGGGACTGGTTTATAATTCACCCCTCCACTTT
.	TRBV6-5	TRBJ1-6	.	CASAQDQNSPLHF	TGTGCCAGCGCCCAAGACCAGAATTCACCCCTCCACTTT
.	TRBV7-9	TRBJ2-6	TRBD1	CASSWKDRGRGANVLTF	TGTGCCAGCAGCTGGAAAGACAGGGGGCGAGGGGCCAACGTCCTGACTTTC
.	TRBV6-2/TRBV6-3	TRBJ2-1	TRBD1	CASSRDSWSLRNEQFF	TGTGCCAGCAGCCGGGACAGTTGGTCTTTGAGGAATGAGCAGTTCTTC
.	TRBV24-1	TRBJ2-2	TRBD2	CATSGEREETGELFF	TGTGCCACCAGTGGTGAGCGGGAGGAGACCGGGGAGCTGTTTTTT
.	TRBV4-1	TRBJ1-2	TRBD1	CASSRTGIYGYTF	TGCGCCAGCAGCCGGACAGGGATCTATGGCTACACCTTC
.	TRBV14	TRBJ2-5	.	CASSQARAGETQYF	TGTGCCAGCAGCCAAGCTCGGGCTGGAGAGACCCAGTACTTC
.	TRBV6-6	TRBJ2-1	.	CASSLGGRDEQFF	TGTGCCAGCAGCTTAGGGGGGAGGGATGAGCAGTTCTTC
.	TRBV2	TRBJ1-6	TRBD1	CASGSGQGYSPLHF	TGTGCCAGCGGGTCGGGACAGGGGTATTCACCCCTCCACTTT
.	TRBV20-1	TRBJ2-7	.	CSALDSYEQYF	TGCAGTGCCCTCGACAGCTACGAGCAGTACTTC
once	TRBV3-1/TRBV3-2	TRBJ2-6	.	CASSPPGKMSGANVLTF	TGTGCCAGCAGCCCCCCGGGGAAAATGTCTGGGGCCAACGTCCTGACTTTC
.	TRBV28	TRBJ2-2	.	CASSLKMNTGELFF	TGTGCCAGCAGTCTCAAGATGAACACCGGGGAGCTGTTTTTT
once	TRBV6-5	TRBJ1-3	.	CASSNGASGNTIYF	TGTGCCAGCAGCAACGGGGCGTCTGGAAACACCATATATTTT
.	TRBV6-5	TRBJ1-6	TRBD1	CASSWDRGQNSPLHF	TGTGCCAGCAGTTGGGACAGGGGGCAAAATTCACCCCTCCACTTT
.	TRBV5-1	TRBJ1-6	.	CASSLAGLIYGSPLHF	TGCGCCAGCAGCTTGGCCGGGCTAATATATGGTTCACCCCTCCACTTT
once	TRBV11-2	TRBJ2-3	TRBD2	CASVPSGVTDTQYF	TGTGCCAGCGTCCCTAGCGGGGTCACAGATACGCAGTATTTT
.	TRBV7-6	TRBJ2-3	.	CASSPSLLAAVTDTQYF	TGTGCCAGCAGCCCGTCCCTCCTGGCAGCGGTCACAGATACGCAGTATTTT
.	TRBV5-1	TRBJ2-2	.	CASHFAGAGELFF	TGCGCCAGCCACTTCGCCGGGGCCGGGGAGCTGTTTTTT
.	TRBV29-1	TRBJ1-1	.	CSALDGGAMSTEAFF	TGCAGCGCCTTGGATGGAGGCGCTATGAGTACTGAAGCTTTCTTT
.	TRBV7-9	TRBJ1-4	.	CASIETGQKNEKLFF	TGTGCCAGCATCGAAACGGGGCAGAAGAATGAAAAACTGTTTTTT
.	TRBV10-3	TRBJ2-1	TRBD2	CAIMTSGSRNEQFF	TGTGCCATCATGACTAGCGGGAGTCGTAATGAGCAGTTCTTC
.	TRBV29-1	TRBJ1-2	.	CSVPILPGGHGYTF	TGCAGCGTCCCTATCTTGCCGGGGGGCCATGGCTACACCTTC
few	TRBV12-3/TRBV12-4	TRBJ1-4	.	CASKVGEEKLFF	TGTGCCAGTAAAGTGGGGGAGGAAAAACTGTTTTTT
.	TRBV15	TRBJ1-5	TRBD1	CATSSLIGSDRGNQPQHF	TGTGCCACCAGCAGCCTAATAGGGTCTGACAGGGGGAATCAGCCCCAGCATTTT
.	TRBV4-2	TRBJ1-2	.	CASSPESRGEGYGYTF	TGTGCCAGCAGCCCAGAAAGCCGGGGGGAGGGGTATGGCTACACCTTC
.	TRBV7-8	TRBJ1-6	.	CASSGNRADSPLHF	TGTGCCAGCAGCGGCAACAGGGCCGATTCACCCCTCCACTTT
.	TRBV7-2	TRBJ2-4	TRBD1	CASSLGQGENIQYF	TGTGCCAGCAGCTTAGGGCAGGGGGAAAACATTCAGTACTTC
.	TRBV4-2	TRBJ2-3	.	CASSPDSLDTQYF	TGTGCCAGCAGCCCGGATAGCTTAGATACGCAGTATTTT
.	TRBV7-2	TRBJ2-2	.	CASSLELALVPGELFF	TGTGCCAGCAGCTTAGAGCTAGCGCTAGTGCCCGGGGAGCTGTTTTTT
.	TRBV7-8	TRBJ2-5	TRBD1	CASSLNRGQETQYF	TGTGCCAGCAGCTTAAACAGGGGTCAAGAGACCCAGTACTTC
.	TRBV7-9	TRBJ1-2	.	CASSLLTYYGYTF	TGTGCCAGCAGCTTACTCACTTACTATGGCTACACCTTC
.	TRBV28	TRBJ1-5	.	CASSLWSIKSSNQPQHF	TGTGCCAGCAGTTTATGGTCGATCAAGAGTAGCAATCAGCCCCAGCATTTT
.	TRBV9	TRBJ1-1	.	CASSVESRGGEAFF	TGTGCCAGCAGCGTAGAGTCGCGAGGGGGTGAAGCTTTCTTT
.	TRBV5-1	TRBJ2-5	.	CASSLARGSGAQETQYF	TGCGCCAGCAGCTTGGCCAGAGGGTCAGGGGCACAAGAGACCCAGTACTTC
.	TRBV9	TRBJ2-1	TRBD2	CASSVGGGWINEQFF	TGTGCCAGCAGCGTAGGGGGAGGGTGGATCAATGAGCAGTTCTTC
.	TRBV19	TRBJ1-6	TRBD1	CASSTGQGDAAHLNSPLHF	TGTGCCAGTAGTACTGGACAGGGGGATGCGGCTCACCTCAATTCACCCCTCCACTTT